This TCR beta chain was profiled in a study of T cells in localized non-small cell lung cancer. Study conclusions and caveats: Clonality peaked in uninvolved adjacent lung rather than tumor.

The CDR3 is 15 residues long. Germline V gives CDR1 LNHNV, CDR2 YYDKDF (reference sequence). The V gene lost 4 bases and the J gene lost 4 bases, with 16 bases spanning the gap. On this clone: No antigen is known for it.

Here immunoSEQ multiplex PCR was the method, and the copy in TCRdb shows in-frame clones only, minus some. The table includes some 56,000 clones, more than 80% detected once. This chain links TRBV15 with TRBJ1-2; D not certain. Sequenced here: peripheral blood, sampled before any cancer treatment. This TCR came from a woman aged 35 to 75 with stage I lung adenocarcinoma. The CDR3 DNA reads TGTGCCACCAGCACAGGACTGAGAGGCGGCTATGGCTACACCTTC. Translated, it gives CATSTGLRGGYGYTF.